This note documents a single TCR beta chain sequence. Methods used by the authors: The authors estimated nucleated cell counts from reference gene primer amplification. Generated by immunoSEQ multiplex PCR, the TCRdb table keeps only in-frame clones and is missing some. That table is the source of V, J and clone size, and D and trimming were worked out from the DNA. The sample gives roughly 160,000 clones, 84% of which show up once; about 2.5% is in the top ten. This record comes from a study of blood T cell repertoires in COVID-19. About the study: Donors in the United States, Italy and Spain gave samples during acute or convalescent COVID-19.

The CDR3 loop spans 17 amino acids. Per the germline V gene, CDR1 is SGHDT and CDR2 is YYEEEE. V trimming: 4 bases; J trimming: 8 bases; junction bases outside the gene matches: 10. Enrolment of Seattle patients took place during active infection, and they were followed longitudinally. The genes are TRBV5-6 and TRBJ1-6; TRBD1 matches at 12 bases. The sequenced sample consisted of peripheral blood. The receptor comes from a woman older than 75 with COVID-19, enrolled during active disease. The CDR3 sequence: CASSPPGTGGGYSPLHF. CDR3 sequence (DNA): TGTGCCAGCAGCCCGCCCGGGACAGGGGGCGGATATTCACCCCTCCACTTT. The whole variable domain, remainder taken from reference TRBV5-6 and TRBJ1-6, is DAGVTQSPTHLIKTRGQQVTLRCSPKSGHDTVSWYQQALGQGPQFIFQYYEEEERQRGNFPDRFSGHQFPNYSSELNVNALLLGDSALYLCASSPPGTGGGYSPLHFGNGTRLTVT.